This entry lists 15 T cell receptor beta chains sequenced from one sample in a study of shared clonotypes between healthy human individuals. The protocol was immunoSEQ multiplex PCR, while the TCRdb copy is restricted to in-frame clones and leaves out a portion. The data show around 2,100,000 clones, with about 95% seen just once and 0.9% to 1.5% held by the top ten. The naive CD8 fraction comprised CD45RO-negative cells positively selected for CCR7 and excluded terminally differentiated effector memory CD45RA+ cells. The sample consisted of naive CD8+ T cells sorted from blood. These receptor sequences come from a man aged 18 to 30 in good health.

This chain connects TRBV4-1 to TRBJ1-2, with D unclear. The ends were cut back, 0 bases at V and 8 bases at J, with 16 bases in the middle. In germline, CDR1 is MGHRA, CDR2 YSYEKL. CDR3 length equals 15 residues. The CDR3 loop is CASSQDVWQNMGYTF. For the CDR3, the DNA is TGCGCCAGCAGCCAAGACGTGTGGCAGAATATGGGCTACACCTTC.

This rearrangement joins TRBV13 to TRBJ2-4, with 7 bases lining up with TRBD2. The CDR3 length is 13 residues. J gave up 6 bases and V 3 bases, and 2 bases lay outside the gene matches. Germline-derived CDR1 and CDR2 are PRHDT and FYEKMQ (reference sequence). The CDR3 DNA follows: TGTGCCAGCAGCTTTGGCGGGAGAAACATTCAGTACTTC. It codes for CASSFGGRNIQYF.

This chain uses TRBV30 with TRBJ1-6, with a tentative D call TRBD1 (6 bases). Germline V gene lookup returns CDR1 GTSNPN and CDR2 SVGIG (reference sequence). With 3 bases removed from V and 9 bases from J, the gap between germline ends came to 15 bases. CDR3 length: 14 amino acids. The CDR3 reads CAWRGGQGVSPLHF. The DNA for the CDR3 is TGTGCCTGGAGAGGGGGGCAAGGGGTTTCACCCCTCCACTTT.

This chain uses TRBV10-3 with TRBJ2-3; TRBD2 agrees at 8 bases. This CDR3 has 16 amino acids. Per the germline V gene, CDR1 is ENHRY and CDR2 is SYGVKD. V shed 5 bases and J 2 bases; nucleotides not matched to a gene: 9. CDR3: CAISTYSGELTDTQYF. The CDR3 nucleotides are TGTGCCATCAGTACCTATAGCGGGGAACTCACAGATACGCAGTATTTT.

The rearrangement joins TRBV5-8 to TRBJ2-6, with 9 bases that match TRBD2. The CDR3 has 16 residues. J lost 2 bases, V lost 1 base, and 1 base had no gene match. Germline assignment: CDR1 SGHTS and CDR2 YDEGEE. In nucleotides, the CDR3 is TGTGCCAGCAGCTTGAGGACTAGCGCTGGGGCCAACGTCCTGACTTTC. Its protein is CASSLRTSAGANVLTF. Complete variable domain (other parts from reference TRBV5-8 and TRBJ2-6): EAGVTQSPTHLIKTRGQQATLRCSPISGHTSVYWYQQALGLGLQFLLWYDEGEERNRGNFPPRFSGRQFPNYSSELNVNALELEDSALYLCASSLRTSAGANVLTFGAGSRLTVL.

This chain connects TRBV19 to TRBJ2-7, with 7 bases lining up with TRBD1. Looked up from germline, CDR1 is LNHDA and CDR2 is SQIVND (reference sequence). V lost 4 bases to trimming and J lost 2 bases; unmatched junction nucleotides: 2. CDR3 length equals 13 residues. CDR3 nucleotide sequence: TGTGCCAGTAGTACCCAGGGGGCCTACGAGCAGTACTTC. Translated, it gives CASSTQGAYEQYF.

The rearrangement uses TRBV30 and TRBJ2-1; 7 nucleotides line up with TRBD2. Germline V gives CDR1 GTSNPN, CDR2 SVGIG (reference sequence). V shed 0 bases, J shed 0 bases, and the junction held 5 bases outside the gene matches. The CDR3 is 16 residues long. CDR3: CAWSVGWGGSYNEQFF. The DNA of the CDR3 is TGTGCCTGGAGTGTAGGGTGGGGGGGCTCCTACAATGAGCAGTTCTTC.

The J gene is TRBJ2-7, the V gene TRBV27; tentatively, D is TRBD1 (6 bases). This CDR3 is 14 amino acids long. Germline V gives CDR1 MNHEY, CDR2 SMNVEV (reference sequence). Trimming stripped 5 bases from V and 5 bases from J, with 16 bases between. CDR3 DNA: TGTGCCAGCAGTACACAGGGTCTGGGCCACGAGCAGTACTTC. This translates into CASSTQGLGHEQYF.

This clone was recorded only once. The chain carries TRBV27 and TRBJ1-6; no clear D. V gave up 2 bases and J gave up 10 bases, with 9 bases separating them. Germline CDR1 MNHEY, CDR2 SMNVEV (reference sequence). The CDR3 has 13 amino acids. The CDR3 sequence is CASSLASESPLHF. In nucleotides, the CDR3 is TGTGCCAGCAGTTTAGCAAGTGAGTCACCCCTCCACTTT.

A single count supports this clone. The V gene is TRBV7-9, the J gene TRBJ1-1, with a tentative D call TRBD1 (6 bases). CDR3 size: 13 residues. Germline loops: CDR1 SEHNR, CDR2 FQNEAQ (reference sequence). V lost 5 bases, J lost 8 bases, and 15 bases lay in between. CDR3 sequence (DNA): TGTGCCAGCAGCCCTATGGACAGCCTAGAAGCTTTCTTT. As protein: CASSPMDSLEAFF.

The chain combines TRBV7-9 with TRBJ1-1, with D maybe TRBD1 (6 bases). Deletions cut 1 base from V and 7 bases from J, with 13 bases between. Germline-derived CDR1 and CDR2 are SEHNR and FQNEAQ (reference sequence). This CDR3 is built from 14 residues. CDR3 region: CASSLGTGLNEAFF. The CDR3 nucleotides read TGTGCCAGCAGCTTAGGTACAGGGCTTAATGAAGCTTTCTTT.

The rearrangement joins TRBV5-6 to TRBJ2-5; 8 nucleotides line up with TRBD1. Per germline, CDR1 SGHDT and CDR2 YYEEEE. The V segment lost 5 bases and the J segment 1 base; nucleotides outside the gene matches: 10. The CDR3 consists of 16 residues. CDR3 protein: CASRPRTGISQETQYF. The CDR3 coding sequence is TGTGCCAGCAGACCGAGGACAGGGATATCCCAAGAGACCCAGTACTTC.

The chain is built from TRBV7-9 and TRBJ2-1, with D unclear. The CDR3 totals 11 residues. CDR1 is SEHNR, CDR2 FQNEAQ, per germline (reference sequence). V was pared by 0 bases and J by 12 bases, with 6 bases between. The CDR3 spells CASSLAVGQFF. The CDR3 nucleotides are TGTGCCAGCAGCTTAGCTGTAGGGCAGTTCTTC.

V gene TRBV5-1 combines with J gene TRBJ2-1, with D perhaps matching TRBD2 (6 bases). V lost 4 bases and J lost 5, with 19 bases in between. Germline-derived CDR1 and CDR2 are SGHRS and YFSETQ. CDR3 length: 16 residues. CDR3 sequence reads: CASSAPGGDLDNEQFF. CDR3 bases: TGCGCCAGCAGCGCCCCCGGAGGGGATCTCGACAATGAGCAGTTCTTC.

The chain has TRBV30 and TRBJ1-4, with D hard to call. The CDR3 contains 19 residues. Trimming took off 1 base at V and 0 bases at J, with 21 bases between the two ends. Germline V gene lookup returns CDR1 GTSNPN and CDR2 SVGIG (reference sequence). Here the CDR3 reads CAWSARLFPAPSTNEKLFF. The CDR3 coding sequence is TGTGCCTGGAGTGCTCGTCTTTTTCCTGCCCCCTCAACTAATGAAAAACTGTTTTTT.